The 3 T cell receptor beta chains below were found in one sample sequenced in a study of graft-versus-host responses after intestinal transplantation. Sequencing was performed with immunoSEQ multiplex PCR; in TCRdb, only in-frame clones are kept and a portion is missing. The sample holds some 90,000 clones, roughly 88% seen once. What these receptors recognize is not known. Sequenced here: unstimulated CD4+ T cells sorted from spleen or lymph node cells, sampled before intestinal transplant. The receptors derive from a human donor who received an intestinal transplant.

This clone has a single count. This chain uses TRBV7-3 with TRBJ2-3, with a weak D call TRBD1 (6 bases). Trimming shortened V by 5 bases and J by 0 bases, and 12 bases separated the two germline ends. The germline V gene encodes CDR1 SGHTA and CDR2 FQGTGA. This CDR3 comprises 15 residues. CDR3 loop: CASSPNRVSTDTQYF. CDR3 sequence (DNA): TGTGCCAGCAGCCCTAACAGGGTTAGCACAGATACGCAGTATTTT.

The CDR3 here is CASSLGLAGAGTYEQYF. DNA of the CDR3: TGTGCCAGCAGCTTGGGTCTAGCGGGGGCCGGAACCTACGAGCAGTACTTC. The chain joins TRBV5-4 to TRBJ2-7; TRBD2 aligns across 10 bases. Germline CDR1 is SGHNT and CDR2 is YYREEE (reference sequence). This CDR3 region has 17 residues. V dropped 0 bases and J dropped 2; count of bases not matched to a gene: 8.

The chain carries TRBV6-5 and TRBJ1-2, with D perhaps TRBD1 (5 bases). CDR1 and CDR2 (germline): MNHEY, SVGAGI. V dropped 5 bases and J dropped 4 bases, with 8 bases sitting between them. This CDR3 contains 12 residues. This chain's CDR3 is CASSRGIYGYTF. In DNA, the CDR3 is TGTGCCAGCAGTAGGGGAATCTATGGCTACACCTTC.